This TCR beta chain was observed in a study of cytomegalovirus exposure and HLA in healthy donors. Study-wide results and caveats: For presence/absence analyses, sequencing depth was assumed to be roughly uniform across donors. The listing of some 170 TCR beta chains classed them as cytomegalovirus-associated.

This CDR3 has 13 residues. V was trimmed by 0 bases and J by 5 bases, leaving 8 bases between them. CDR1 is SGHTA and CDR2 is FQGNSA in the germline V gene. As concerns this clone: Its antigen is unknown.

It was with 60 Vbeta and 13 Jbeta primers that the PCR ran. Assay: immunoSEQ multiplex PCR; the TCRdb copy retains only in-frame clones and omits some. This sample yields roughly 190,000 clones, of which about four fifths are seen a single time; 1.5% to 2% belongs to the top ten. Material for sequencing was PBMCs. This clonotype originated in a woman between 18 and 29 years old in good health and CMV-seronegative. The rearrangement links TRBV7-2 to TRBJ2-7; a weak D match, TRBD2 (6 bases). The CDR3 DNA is TGTGCCAGCAGCTTAGCGCGGGGTAACGAGCAGTACGTC. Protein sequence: CASSLARGNEQYV.